This is a list of T cell receptor beta chains from one sample in a study of T cells in Graves' hyperthyroidism and ophthalmopathy. TCRdb reprocessed the multiplex PCR reads with MiXCR, giving one entry per CDR3 protein. The profile shows some 400,000 distinct CDR3 sequences, about 13% of them singletons. Sequencing was carried out using blood. The source of these receptors is a man aged 25 to 40 with Graves' hyperthyroidism that later progressed to Graves' ophthalmopathy. Both conserved end residues are trimmed from each CDR3.

>TRBJ1-4|TRBV20-1
SARGEKLF
>TRBJ1-5|TRBV6-1
ASSPYYSWTGNQPQH
>TRBJ1-1|TRBV25-1
ASTSYKNTEAF
>TRBJ2-5|TRBV5-4
ASSPGQTYQETQY
>TRBJ1-2|TRBV11-2
ASSEMTAAVT
>TRBJ1-2|TRBV6-2/TRBV6-3
ASSPARWYGYT
>TRBJ2-7|TRBV6-5
ASSYLDRDLTYEQY
>TRBJ2-3|TRBV5-8
ASSPFSLADTQY
>TRBJ1-2|TRBV6-1
ASQEGQGARGYT
>TRBJ2-1|TRBV5-5
ASAMLDEQF
>TRBJ1-2|TRBV7-8
ASSSSGDSYT
>TRBJ2-7|TRBV18
ASSPSGTSLNYEQY
>TRBJ1-2|TRBV5-1
ASSTDRVGYT
>TRBJ2-1|TRBV7-6
ASSLIGTGRHNEQF
>TRBJ1-1|TRBV20-1
SAADGLNTEAF
>TRBJ1-5|TRBV5-4
ASSLNRDPPQH
>TRBJ2-1|TRBV6-2/TRBV6-3
ASSYRRDNEQF
>TRBJ2-1|TRBV20-1
SAERAGVRDIGLF
>TRBJ1-1|TRBV2
ASSEFVNTEAF
>TRBJ2-1|TRBV28
ASSFLAGGPNEQF
>TRBJ2-7|TRBV4-1
ASSQESDYYEQY
>TRBJ1-1|TRBV5-1
ASSVTGFNYMNTEAF
>TRBJ2-1|TRBV27
ATSDVYNEQF
>TRBJ1-5|TRBV7-2
ASSWEPLGPQH
>TRBJ2-3|TRBV4-2
ASSTGTDITDTQY
>TRBJ2-7|TRBV2
ASSARTSSYEQY
>TRBJ1-1|TRBV5-1
ASSLVDRGNTEAF
>TRBJ1-5|TRBV7-2
ASSLVGFYSNQPQH
>TRBJ2-7|TRBV19
ASSISPGQGAYEQY
>TRBJ2-7|TRBV9
ASSVAEAYEQY
>TRBJ1-6|TRBV9
ASSVGGVRNSPLH
>TRBJ1-4|TRBV15
ATSRAFGEKLF
>TRBJ2-3|TRBV28
ASSGRDTSTDTQY
>TRBJ2-5|TRBV6-1
ASSEFPGLAGGRETQY
>TRBJ1-5|TRBV12-3/TRBV12-4
ASSPIRGGDQPQH
>TRBJ2-3|TRBV7-3
ASSLQGSSTYTQY
>TRBJ2-7|TRBV4-2
ASSQDTSYEQY
>TRBJ1-4|TRBV5-1
ASSVGQENEKLF
>TRBJ1-6|TRBV2
ASSEAQGIRSPLH
>TRBJ1-2|TRBV5-8
ASSGRTGGSGYT
>TRBJ1-1|TRBV2
ASSLDRVRAF
>TRBJ2-2|TRBV7-2
ASSPWGVLNTGELF
>TRBJ2-5|TRBV12-5
ASSLGLDSLQETQY
>TRBJ2-3|TRBV7-9
ASSFRGDLLSSTDTQY
>TRBJ2-3|TRBV24-1
ATSDWEDTQY
>TRBJ2-7|TRBV4-1
ASSQDLWTRDSYEQY
>TRBJ2-7|TRBV11-2
ASSFGVGPTYEQY
>TRBJ1-1|TRBV5-1
ASTLEPQNTEAF
>TRBJ2-7|TRBV5-6
ASSLVAGSYAEGQY
>TRBJ2-7|TRBV7-2
ASSPFAGTGYEQY
>TRBJ2-7|TRBV20-1
SARGRGGGSYEQY
>TRBJ2-5|TRBV9
ASSLPTSGGAGETQY
>TRBJ2-3|TRBV7-3
ASSSGTSGGLTDTQY
>TRBJ2-1|TRBV30
AWSPHSYNEQF
>TRBJ1-6|TRBV25-1
ASSEFGTGINSPLH